The 17 T cell receptor beta chains presented below share a single source sample, sequenced in a study of persistence of HIV-infected CD4 T cells. This was the immunoSEQ version 4 assay in survey mode. Only in-frame clones appear in the TCRdb table, and some are missing; sequencing was by immunoSEQ multiplex PCR. The sample shows tens of thousands of clones, around 72% of them seen only once. These receptors lack a known antigen. Overlapping HIV-1 Gag 15-mer peptides at roughly 1 ug per peptide per mL were used. Sorting of responding CD4+ T cells relied on upregulated CD40 ligand together with CD69. The source material was CD4+ T cells sorted from PBMCs after approximately 20-hour stimulation, sampled from a patient who received antiretroviral therapy. These receptors were taken from an adult man with HIV who was CMV-seropositive.

The chain's CDR3 is CASSPPLGEDTQYF. CDR3 bases: TGTGCCAGCAGCCCGCCCCTAGGGGAAGATACGCAGTATTTT. The chain is built from TRBV6-5 and TRBJ2-3, with D perhaps matching TRBD1 (5 bases). The V and J ends lost 6 bases and 5 bases respectively, with 15 bases between them. There are 14 residues in the CDR3. In germline, CDR1 is MNHEY, CDR2 SVGAGI.

The CDR3 reads CASTPRDRKNSPLHF. The CDR3 DNA follows: TGTGCCAGCACCCCCCGGGACAGGAAAAATTCACCCCTCCACTTT. The chain joins TRBV5-8 to TRBJ1-6, with 8 bases identical to TRBD1. The CDR3 consists of 15 residues. The junction had 9 bases not matched to a gene; V was cut back by 6 bases and J by 7 bases. Germline lookup yields CDR1 SGHTS and CDR2 YDEGEE.

This clone has just one count. This chain uses TRBV18 with TRBJ2-3; 7 bases are shared with TRBD1. Germline CDR1 reads KGHSH; CDR2 reads LQKENI. The CDR3 has 15 amino acids. Unmatched junction bases numbered 7, after V lost 5 bases and J lost 2 bases. As DNA, the CDR3 is TGTGCCAGCTCATTGGGACAGTCTCTCACAGATACGCAGTATTTT. Encoded protein: CASSLGQSLTDTQYF.

Concerning this clone: The junction departs from the called germline gene at one end, perhaps through a read error. V is TRBV28 and J is TRBJ1-1; 7 bases are shared with TRBD1. The CDR3 extends over 12 amino acids. The V gene's germline CDR1 is MDHEN and CDR2 SYDVKM. The CDR3 loop reads CAGRAGGTEAFF. CDR3 nucleotide sequence: TGTGCCGGCAGAGCAGGGGGCACTGAAGCTTTCTTT.

V is TRBV30 and J is TRBJ1-6, with 8 bases matching TRBD1. V trimming: 3 bases; J trimming: 5 bases; junction bases outside the gene matches: 6. Germline assignment: CDR1 GTSNPN and CDR2 SVGIG (reference sequence). There are 15 residues in the CDR3. CDR3 in amino acids: CAWSGTGSNNSPLHF. The CDR3 region has the DNA TGTGCCTGGAGCGGGACAGGCTCGAATAATTCACCCCTCCACTTT.

The chain carries TRBV7-2 and TRBJ2-3; 8 nucleotides line up with TRBD2. The germline V gene has CDR1 SGHTA and CDR2 FQGNSA. V was clipped by 1 base and J by 2 bases; unmatched bases: 5. The CDR3 totals 16 residues. The DNA for the CDR3 is TGTGCCAGCAGCTTAGTTGGTAGCGGGGCCACAGATACGCAGTATTTT. Its protein is CASSLVGSGATDTQYF. Drawing the rest from reference TRBV7-2 and TRBJ2-3, the complete variable domain is GAGVSQSPSNKVTEKGKDVELRCDPISGHTALYWYRQSLGQGLEFLIYFQGNSAPDKSGLPSDRFSAERTGGSVSTLTIQRTQQEDSAVYLCASSLVGSGATDTQYFGPGTRLTVL.

J is TRBJ1-6 and V is TRBV28, with 7 bases fitting TRBD1. Looked up from germline, CDR1 is MDHEN and CDR2 is SYDVKM. The CDR3 spans 15 residues. Trimming cost V 7 bases and J 6 bases; bases outside gene matches: 9. The chain's CDR3 is CASTDRQGGNSPLHF. Here the CDR3 DNA reads TGTGCCAGCACCGATCGACAGGGTGGTAATTCACCCCTCCACTTT.

The chain employs TRBV6-7 and TRBJ1-2; TRBD1 might be the D (5 bases). TRBV6-7 has ORF status, its function being uncertain. Trimming stripped 4 bases from V and 5 bases from J, with 8 bases between. This CDR3 contains 12 residues. This CDR3 reads CASSFDRYGYTF. The CDR3 nucleotides read TGTGCCAGCAGTTTTGACAGATATGGCTACACCTTC.

The rearrangement uses TRBV15 and TRBJ2-2; D unresolved. Germline V CDR1 and CDR2: LNHNV, YYDKDF (reference sequence). V gave up 5 bases and J gave up 0 bases, with 10 bases separating them. The CDR3 length is 15 residues. The DNA of the CDR3 is TGTGCCACCAGCTCTCATGACTCGAACACCGGGGAGCTGTTTTTT. Translating it yields CATSSHDSNTGELFF. Full variable domain (remainder filled in from reference TRBV15 and TRBJ2-2): DAMVIQNPRYQVTQFGKPVTLSCSQTLNHNVMYWYQQKSSQAPKLLFHYYDKDFNNEADTPDNFQSRRPNTSFCFLDIRSPGLGDTAMYLCATSSHDSNTGELFFGEGSRLTVL.

The chain employs TRBV29-1 and TRBJ2-1; unclear D gene. There are 14 residues in the CDR3. Per the germline V gene, CDR1 is SQVTM and CDR2 is ANQGSEA. Trimming left V 1 base short and J 0 bases short, with 7 bases between. CDR3 in amino acids: CSVEATSSYNEQFF. As DNA, the CDR3 is TGCAGCGTTGAAGCGACGAGCTCCTACAATGAGCAGTTCTTC.

This chain joins TRBV19 and TRBJ2-5; 8 nucleotides align to TRBD1. V gave up 6 bases and J gave up 5 bases; unmatched junction bases: 8. CDR3 length: 14 amino acids. The germline gives CDR1 LNHDA, CDR2 SQIVND (reference sequence). The CDR3 bases are TGTGCCAGTAGGGACAGGGAGAGAGGGGAGACCCAGTACTTC. Protein: CASRDRERGETQYF.

The chain has TRBV9 and TRBJ1-5; TRBD1 matches at 8 bases. CDR3 length: 17 residues. J was trimmed by 2 bases and V by 0 bases; bases with no gene match: 7. Germline assignment: CDR1 SGDLS and CDR2 YYNGEE. In DNA form, the CDR3 reads TGTGCCAGCAGCGTAGGGGTCGCGGGACAGGGCAATCAGCCCCAGCATTTT. Translating it yields CASSVGVAGQGNQPQHF. Variable domain in full (rest from reference TRBV9 and TRBJ1-5): DSGVTQTPKHLITATGQRVTLRCSPRSGDLSVYWYQQSLDQGLQFLIQYYNGEERAKGNILERFSAQQFPDLHSELNLSSLELGDSALYFCASSVGVAGQGNQPQHFGDGTRLSIL.

V usage is TRBV5-5 and J usage is TRBJ1-2; no reliable D call. The V and J ends lost 0 bases and 5 bases respectively, with 14 bases between them. Germline V CDR1 and CDR2: SGHKS, YYEKEE (reference sequence). The CDR3 runs 15 residues. CDR3 loop: CASSLGIGPQYGYTF. Written as DNA, the CDR3 is TGTGCCAGCAGCTTGGGCATCGGGCCGCAGTATGGCTACACCTTC.

V is TRBV6-6 and J is TRBJ1-6; no firm D call. The V and J ends lost 5 bases and 1 base respectively, with 15 bases between them. The CDR3 consists of 17 residues. The germline V gene has CDR1 MNHNY and CDR2 SVGAGI (reference sequence). For the CDR3, the DNA is TGTGCCAGCAGTCCCCGACCCGGAGGGTCCTATAATTCACCCCTCCACTTT. Its translation is CASSPRPGGSYNSPLHF.

This chain joins TRBV11-3 and TRBJ2-6; D not resolved. Germline loops: CDR1 SGHNT, CDR2 YENEEA. There are 15 residues in the CDR3. Trimming removed 1 base at V and 1 base at J, with 5 bases between. CDR3 in amino acids: CASSLGGSGANVLTF. CDR3 DNA: TGTGCCAGCAGCTTAGGTGGATCTGGGGCCAACGTCCTGACTTTC. Based on the CDR3 plus reference TRBV11-3 and TRBJ2-6, the full variable domain is EAGVVQSPRYKIIEKKQPVAFWCNPISGHNTLYWYLQNLGQGPELLIRYENEEAVDDSQLPKDRFSAERLKGVDSTLKIQPAELGDSAVYLCASSLGGSGANVLTFGAGSRLTVL.

The chain has TRBV28 and TRBJ1-5; D remains unclear. The V and J ends lost 3 bases and 3 bases respectively, with 18 bases between them. CDR3 length: 17 residues. Germline CDR1 is MDHEN and CDR2 is SYDVKM. CDR3 coding DNA: TGTGCCAGCAGTTTGGGTGAGCAGGCCAGTTACAATCAGCCCCAGCATTTT. Translated: CASSLGEQASYNQPQHF. The entire variable domain, with the rest obtained from reference TRBV28 and TRBJ1-5, is as follows: DVKVTQSSRYLVKRTGEKVFLECVQDMDHENMFWYRQDPGLGLRLIYFSYDVKMKEKGDIPEGYSVSREKKERFSLILESASTNQTSMYLCASSLGEQASYNQPQHFGDGTRLSIL.

The chain carries TRBV19 and TRBJ1-6; 7 bases are a match to TRBD1. Germline loops: CDR1 LNHDA, CDR2 SQIVND (reference sequence). Trimming took 5 bases from V and 9 from J; bases not matched to a gene: 13. The CDR3 has 16 amino acids. CDR3 amino acids: CASSPPTGRLGSPLHF. Written as DNA, the CDR3 is TGTGCCAGTAGTCCACCGACAGGGAGGTTGGGTTCACCCCTCCACTTT.